This T cell receptor (beta chain) was sequenced in a study of blood T cell repertoires in COVID-19. Whole-study context: Samples of COVID-19 (acute and convalescent) were obtained from the United States, Italy and Spain. From T cells, B-cell-depleted T cells, or PBMCs came the material, which was cDNA or gDNA.

Original analysis: From reference gene primer amplification, estimates of nucleated cell counts were derived. The assay was immunoSEQ multiplex PCR, and TCRdb's table has in-frame clones only and misses some. V and J calls and clone size are those listed in that table; D and trimming were worked out from the DNA. The table has fewer than 500,000 clones, around 84% seen once. The CDR3 is made up of 18 amino acids. The sequence came from a human donor with acute or convalescent COVID-19. The donor label of this sample is uncertain. The chain couples TRBV12-2 to TRBJ2-7; TRBD2, the table's D call, was not compared with the DNA. TRBV12-2 is shown as a pseudogene. The sample consisted of peripheral blood. DNA of the CDR3: TGTGCAAGTCGCTTAGTGTTCGACTGTAGGCGTAGCTCCTACGAGCAGTACTTC. It yields the protein CASRLVFDCRRSSYEQYF.